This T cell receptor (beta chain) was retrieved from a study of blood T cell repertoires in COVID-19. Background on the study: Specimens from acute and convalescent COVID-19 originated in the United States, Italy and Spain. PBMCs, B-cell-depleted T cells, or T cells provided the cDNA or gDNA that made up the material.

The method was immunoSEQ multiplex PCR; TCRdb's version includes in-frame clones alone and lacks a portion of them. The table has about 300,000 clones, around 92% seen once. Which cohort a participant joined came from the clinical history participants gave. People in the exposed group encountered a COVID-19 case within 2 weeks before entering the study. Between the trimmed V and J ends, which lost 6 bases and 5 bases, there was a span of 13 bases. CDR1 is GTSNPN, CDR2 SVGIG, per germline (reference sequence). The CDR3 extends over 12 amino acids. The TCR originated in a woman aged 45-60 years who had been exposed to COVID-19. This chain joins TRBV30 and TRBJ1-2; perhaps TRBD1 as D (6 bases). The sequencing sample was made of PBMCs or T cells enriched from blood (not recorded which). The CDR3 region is CACWGLDYGYTF. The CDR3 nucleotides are TGTGCCTGTTGGGGGCTTGATTATGGCTACACCTTC.